This T cell receptor beta chain came from a study of T cells in Graves' hyperthyroidism and ophthalmopathy. Researchers amplified the TCR beta CDR3 regions from RNA transcripts. In the first-round RT-PCR of the TCR CDR3, the HTBI primer set was used. Each CDR3 protein is one row after TCRdb ran MiXCR on the multiplex PCR reads. Among roughly 400,000 distinct CDR3 sequences listed, over 13% were seen once. On the basis of clinical symptoms, serum thyroxine and TRAb, thyroid ultrasound and orbital computed tomography, diagnoses were made. The V end was cut by 4 bases, the J end by 8 bases, with 17 bases between. CDR1 is DFQATT, CDR2 SNEGSKA, per germline (reference sequence). The length of the CDR3 is 14 residues.

V usage is TRBV20-1 and J usage is TRBJ1-4, with a possible D match to TRBD1 (6 bases). The sequence was obtained from a man aged 45 to 65 with Graves' ophthalmopathy. Sequences were obtained from blood. The CDR3 bases are TGCAGTGCTAATTCGGCAGGGGCCGGGGAAAAACTGTTTTTT. It encodes CSANSAGAGEKLFF.